This TCR beta chain was identified during a study of blood T cell repertoires in COVID-19. Study-level background: Some COVID-19 samples were acute and others convalescent; all came from the United States, Italy and Spain. T cells, B-cell-depleted T cells, or PBMCs supplied cDNA or gDNA.

The assay was immunoSEQ multiplex PCR, and TCRdb's table has in-frame clones only and misses some. The sample shows just under 300,000 clones, approximately 86% of them seen only once. The source of this sequence is a man in his sixties or seventies with acute or convalescent COVID-19. Sequenced: peripheral blood.

DNA for the CDR3: TGTGCCAGCTCACCTACAGACCCCCACTACGAGCAGTACTTC. It encodes CASSPTDPHYEQYF. The V call is TRBV18, the J call TRBJ2-7; D unclear. This CDR3 comprises 14 residues. The germline gives CDR1 KGHSH, CDR2 LQKENI. With 3 bases removed from V and 3 bases from J, the gap between germline ends came to 12 bases.